Listed below are T cell receptor beta chains from one sample, sequenced in a study of tumor-infiltrating lymphocytes in oesophageal squamous cell carcinoma. TCRdb itself ran the PCR reads through MiXCR, one entry per CDR3 protein. The table lists roughly 17,000 distinct CDR3 sequences, 47% of them singletons, with 44% in the top ten. Sequencing was performed on normal esophageal tissue next to the tumor. The source is a female donor with esophageal squamous cell carcinoma. The CDR3 runs from the conserved cysteine through the conserved F or W. Each record gives: clone size, V gene, CDR3 protein. Clone sizes are given selectively: once, few, many, or a class where the clone is expanded.

-,TRBV12-3/TRBV12-4,CASNSFLTGPAFF
-,TRBV7-3,CASSRGQGKTQYF
-,TRBV6-1,CANSEGGQETQYF
many,TRBV2,CASRRTSGSYNEQFF
many,TRBV14,CASRKSGDSSYNEQFF
many,TRBV6-4,CASSDTATTPQFF
-,TRBV19,CASGRGYTF
-,TRBV4-1,CASSQVLSQGYEQYF
many,TRBV5-8,CASSLGTSGEETQYF
many,TRBV15,CATSSGDSSYEQYF
-,TRBV27,CVSSLLAGKDIRYF
-,TRBV6-2/TRBV6-3,CASDKSSGANVLTF